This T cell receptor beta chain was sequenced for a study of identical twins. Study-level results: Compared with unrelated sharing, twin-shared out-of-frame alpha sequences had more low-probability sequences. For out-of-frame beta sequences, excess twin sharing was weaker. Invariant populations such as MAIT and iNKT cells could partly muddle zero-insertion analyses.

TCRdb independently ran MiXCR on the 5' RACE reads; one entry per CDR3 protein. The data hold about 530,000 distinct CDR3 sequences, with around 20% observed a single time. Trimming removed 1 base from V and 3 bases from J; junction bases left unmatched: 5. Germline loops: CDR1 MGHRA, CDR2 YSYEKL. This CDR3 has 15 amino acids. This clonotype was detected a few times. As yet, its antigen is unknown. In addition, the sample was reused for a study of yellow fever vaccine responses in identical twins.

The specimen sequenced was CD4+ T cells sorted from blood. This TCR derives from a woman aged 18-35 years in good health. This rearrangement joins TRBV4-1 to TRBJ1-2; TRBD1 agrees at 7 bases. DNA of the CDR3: TGCGCCAGCAGCCAAGGTCGGACAGGAGACTATGGCTACACCTTC. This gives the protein CASSQGRTGDYGYTF.